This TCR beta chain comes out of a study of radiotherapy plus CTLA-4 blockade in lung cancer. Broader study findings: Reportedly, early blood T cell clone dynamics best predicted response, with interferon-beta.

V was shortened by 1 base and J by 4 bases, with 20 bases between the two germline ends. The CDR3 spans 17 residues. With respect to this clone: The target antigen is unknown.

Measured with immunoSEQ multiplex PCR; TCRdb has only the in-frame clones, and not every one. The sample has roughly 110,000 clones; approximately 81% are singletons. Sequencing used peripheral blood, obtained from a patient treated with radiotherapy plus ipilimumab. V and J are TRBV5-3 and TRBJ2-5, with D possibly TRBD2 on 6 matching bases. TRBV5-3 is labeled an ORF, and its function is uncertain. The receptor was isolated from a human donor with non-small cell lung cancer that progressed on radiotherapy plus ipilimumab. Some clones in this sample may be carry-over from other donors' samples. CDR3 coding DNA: TGTGCCAGAAGCTTGAAATTAGGAGGGCAGGGACTAGAGACCCAGTACTTC. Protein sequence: CARSLKLGGQGLETQYF.